Described below is a single T cell receptor (beta chain) sequence and its context. The antigen is not known. After removal of 0 bases from V and 2 bases from J, the junction contained 4 bases not matched to a gene. Per germline, CDR1 SEHNR and CDR2 FQNEAQ (reference sequence). CDR3 size: 16 residues. The sample belongs to a study of cytomegalovirus exposure and HLA in healthy donors. Primers: 60 Vbeta forward and 13 Jbeta reverse. Assay used: immunoSEQ multiplex PCR; TCRdb lists only in-frame clones, some missing. The sample has about 240,000 clones, approximately 81% seen once. Regarding the study as a whole: Later analysis associated a missense DCLRE1C variant with TCR beta V- and J-gene trimming. Listed as cytomegalovirus-associated were 150 or so TCR beta chains. The Asian-associated ancestry cluster reportedly had fewer N-insertions than the roughly 670-donor mean in a later analysis. Whilst most TCR sequences proved rare, a subset of public TCRs occurred across many donors.

The J gene is TRBJ2-3, the V gene TRBV7-9; TRBD2 aligns across 8 bases. The sequencing sample was made of PBMCs. The receptor comes from a girl aged 2-10 years in good health and CMV-seronegative. Here the CDR3 DNA reads TGTGCCAGCAGCTTAGCAGCGGGGGAGTTCACAGATACGCAGTATTTT. This sequence encodes CASSLAAGEFTDTQYF.